The clone carrying this TCR beta chain was picked up many times. The antigen is unknown. This specimen comes from a study of T-cell reconstitution after alpha-beta-depleted transplantation in children. General study results and limits: Surviving recipient T cells and thymic progenitors accounted for the high day-60 TCRbeta diversity observed in some patients. Fresh T-cell production supplied most of the T-cell counts and diversity seen one year after transplant.

Preparing the TCRbeta library involved the use of unique molecular identifiers. TCRdb recomputed calls from the PCR reads with MiXCR, one row per CDR3 protein. The sample has 250,000 or so distinct CDR3 sequences, around 8% seen once; the top ten hold less than 8%. Sample: PBMCs, mostly from graft donor cells, taken 180 days after TCRalphabeta/CD19-depleted stem cell transplant. This receptor was identified in a male patient younger than 18 who had a stem cell transplant for acute lymphoblastic leukemia, so the T cells may come from the graft donor.

The CDR3 coding sequence is TGTGCCAGCTCCCCTTTGACTAGCGGGGCCGGAACCGGGGAGCTGTTTTTT. Its translation is CASSPLTSGAGTGELFF. This chain connects TRBV6-5 to TRBJ2-2; 11 bases align to TRBD2. CDR1 is MNHEY, CDR2 SVGAGI, per germline. CDR3 length: 17 amino acids. The V gene end was trimmed by 8 bases and the J gene end by 5 bases; junction bases not matched to a gene: 13.